The 5 T cell receptor beta chains given below trace back to one sample, sequenced in a study of T cell repertoires and leukemia-associated antigens. Their specific antigens are unknown. TCRdb used MiXCR to reprocess the 5' RACE reads, holding one entry per CDR3 protein. The sample lists some 14,000 distinct CDR3 sequences, 30% to 45% occurring once. Material: CD3+ T cells sorted from blood and cultured. All receptors come from a female donor in good health.

This clonotype qualifies as medium-sized. The chain joins TRBV9 to TRBJ2-3, with D perhaps TRBD2 (5 bases). The CDR3 is made up of 16 amino acids. Per germline, CDR1 SGDLS and CDR2 YYNGEE. Trimming cost V 5 bases and J 8 bases, with 24 bases left between them. CDR3: CASSVEEDLTYATQYF. For the CDR3, the DNA is TGTGCCAGCAGTGTCGAGGAGGACTTGACCTATGCTACGCAGTATTTT.

The CDR3 spells CASSQGRVGNTEAFF. CDR3 nucleotides: TGTGCCAGCAGCCAAGGACGGGTCGGTAACACTGAAGCTTTCTTT. J is TRBJ1-1 and V is TRBV4-2; D remains unclear. Germline V gene lookup returns CDR1 LGHNA and CDR2 YNFKEQ. There are 15 residues in the CDR3. Trimming stripped 1 base from V and 2 bases from J, with 11 bases between.

The chain is built from TRBV6-5 and TRBJ2-5, with 10 positions matching TRBD1. The CDR3 totals 13 residues. V lost 5 bases, J lost 4 bases, and 1 base stayed unmatched. Germline V gene lookup returns CDR1 MNHEY and CDR2 SVGAGI. The CDR3 protein is CASSGTGAETQYF. For the CDR3, the DNA is TGTGCCAGCAGTGGGACAGGGGCAGAGACCCAGTACTTC.

To note about this clonotype: The DNA is omitted, as the CDR3 cannot be located on it reliably, and the CDR3 follows TCRdb's listing. V gene TRBV4-2 combines with J gene TRBJ2-3; the table's D call of TRBD2 was not tested on the DNA. The CDR3 spans 21 amino acids, including both terminal residues. Germline V lookup: CDR1 LGHNA, CDR2 YNFKEQ. The CDR3 loop reads CASSFYICSARTSGEVDTQYF.

Concerning this clonotype itself: The junction departs from germline at one end; a sequencing error may be responsible. This chain joins TRBV29-1 and TRBJ2-7; the D call may be TRBD1 or TRBD2 (5 bases each). The CDR3 contains 13 residues. Germline V CDR1 and CDR2: SQVTM, ANQGSEA. The CDR3 nucleotides read TGTAGCGCCACGAGGCTAGGGGAGTACGAGCAGTACTTC. Amino acids: CSATRLGEYEQYF.